Below, one T cell receptor beta chain is given with its context. No antigen is known for it. Reanalyzing the 5' RACE reads, TCRdb keeps one entry per CDR3 protein, without DNA. Its listing shows some 160,000 distinct CDR3 sequences. These data come from a study of monozygotic twins with inflammatory bowel disease. General observations from the study: It was not supported that a single strong signal or clonotype was associated with IBD.

CDR3 length: 15 residues. Germline V gives CDR1 SGHRS, CDR2 YFSETQ. The sample consisted of blood. The gene calls are TRBV5-1 and TRBJ2-5. The clonotype comes from a human donor with ulcerative colitis or Crohn's disease, or a healthy co-twin of an affected twin (not recorded which). The CDR3 reads CASSLGTDKGETQYF.